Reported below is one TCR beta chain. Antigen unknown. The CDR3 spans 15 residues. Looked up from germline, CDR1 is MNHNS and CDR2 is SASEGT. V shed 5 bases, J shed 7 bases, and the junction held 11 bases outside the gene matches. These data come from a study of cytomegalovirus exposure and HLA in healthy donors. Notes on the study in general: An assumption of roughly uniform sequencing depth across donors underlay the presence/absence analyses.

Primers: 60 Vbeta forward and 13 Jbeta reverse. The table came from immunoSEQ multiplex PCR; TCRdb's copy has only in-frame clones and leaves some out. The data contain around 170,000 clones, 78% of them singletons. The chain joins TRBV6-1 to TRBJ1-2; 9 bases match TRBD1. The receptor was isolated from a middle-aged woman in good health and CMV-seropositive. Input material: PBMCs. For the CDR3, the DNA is TGTGCCAGCAGTCCGAATGCTGGGACAGGGCTTGGCTACACCTTC. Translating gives CASSPNAGTGLGYTF.